This TCR beta chain was sequenced during a study of blood T cell repertoires in COVID-19. Study-wide context: Sample material is recorded as cDNA or gDNA derived from T cells, B-cell-depleted T cells, or PBMCs.

The CDR3 has 14 residues. Germline CDR1 MNHNS, CDR2 SASEGT. In the case of this clone: An end of the junction differs from the germline gene, which may be a read error.

Followed longitudinally, the Seattle patients had been enrolled during active infection. Original methodology: Researchers report that nucleated cell counts were estimated from reference gene primer amplification. Profiling relied on immunoSEQ multiplex PCR, and the TCRdb table lists in-frame clones only, not all of them. The DNA was the basis for D and trimming; V, J and clone size are from that table. The sample has 250,000 to 300,000 clones; around nine tenths are singletons. The TCR was taken from a woman between 70 and 85 years old with COVID-19, enrolled during active disease. V is TRBV6-1 and J is TRBJ2-3; 7 nucleotides match TRBD2. Input material: peripheral blood. The CDR3 is CASSEAGGEDTQYF. The CDR3 DNA reads as TGTGCCAGCAGCGAAGCTGGGGGGGAGGATACGCAGTATTTT.